Sequencing of this T cell receptor (beta chain) was carried out in a study of cytomegalovirus exposure and HLA in healthy donors. Primers included in the PCR were 60 Vbeta and 13 Jbeta primers. Generated by immunoSEQ multiplex PCR, the TCRdb table keeps only in-frame clones and is missing some. Altogether some 190,000 clones are present, 75% to 80% being singletons, with the ten largest covering around 14%. The clonotype originates from a woman aged 25-40 years in good health and CMV-seropositive. Material: PBMCs.

The CDR3 reads CASSLDSSGRSEQFF. The CDR3 DNA reads as TGTGCCAGCAGCTTAGATAGTAGCGGGAGGTCTGAGCAGTTCTTC. V is TRBV7-2 and J is TRBJ2-1, with TRBD2 matching over 10 bases. The CDR3 has 15 amino acids. The germline CDR1 and CDR2 sequences are SGHTA and FQGNSA. V was clipped by 1 base and J by 9 bases; unmatched bases: 6.